This TCR beta chain was identified during a study of control samples from healthy donors and cancer patients. This clone was seen once. From germline, CDR1 is SGHTA and CDR2 FQGTGA. CDR3 length equals 15 residues. The V and J ends lost 5 bases and 3 bases, in that order; junction bases with no gene match: 8. Assay: immunoSEQ multiplex PCR; the TCRdb copy retains only in-frame clones and omits some. The profile shows under 200,000 clones, about 94% of them singletons. Sequenced input: blood. This sequence originates from a woman aged 35 to 49 in good health. The chain joins TRBV7-3 to TRBJ2-5; 8 nucleotides match TRBD1. The CDR3 region has the DNA TGTGCCAGCAGCAAGACAGGGGTGAGGGAAGAGACCCAGTACTTC. Translation: CASSKTGVREETQYF.